Listed below are T cell receptor beta chains from one sample, sequenced in a study of T cell responses to AZD1222 COVID-19 vaccine. Clones were sequenced by immunoSEQ multiplex PCR, and TCRdb holds only the in-frame ones, with some missing. The data show 200,000 to 250,000 clones, approximately 94% seen once. The sequencing used peripheral blood, collected 28 days after the second dose of the MenACWY control vaccine. These receptors originate from an adult who received the MenACWY meningococcal vaccine as a control. CDR3s include the opening cysteine and the closing phenylalanine or tryptophan. D genes are given only for firm matches. Expanded clones get a size class; other rows say once, few or many, or leave the size out.

TRBV4-1	NA	TRBD2	TRBJ2-7	CASSLRTSDYEQYF	TGCGCCAGCAGCTTGCGGACTAGCGACTACGAGCAGTACTTC
TRBV9	once	NA	TRBJ1-5	CASAREGSDQPQHF	TGTGCCAGCGCCCGTGAGGGGTCGGATCAGCCCCAGCATTTT
TRBV18	NA	NA	TRBJ2-7	CASSPQVRSAGSTYEQYF	TGTGCCAGCTCACCACAAGTACGTTCAGCAGGCTCGACCTACGAGCAGTACTTC
TRBV5-1	NA	TRBD1	TRBJ2-5	CASSLLGTGQETQYF	TGCGCCAGCAGCTTGTTGGGGACAGGGCAAGAGACCCAGTACTTC
TRBV28	NA	NA	TRBJ2-7	CASSFPKNRDAYEQYF	TGTGCCAGCAGTTTCCCTAAAAACAGGGACGCCTACGAGCAGTACTTC
TRBV7-6	once	TRBD1	TRBJ2-1	CASSPGQGKYYNEQFF	TGTGCCAGCAGCCCGGGACAGGGGAAATACTACAATGAGCAGTTCTTC
TRBV14	NA	NA	TRBJ2-7	CASSQGGPYEQYF	TGTGCCAGCAGCCAAGGAGGCCCCTACGAGCAGTACTTC
TRBV5-1	NA	NA	TRBJ2-6	CASSLAVGDSGANVLTF	TGCGCCAGCAGCTTGGCGGTGGGGGACTCTGGGGCCAACGTCCTGACTTTC
TRBV6-5	NA	TRBD1	TRBJ1-6	CASILRDRWAQPLHF	TGTGCCAGCATCCTCAGGGACAGGTGGGCCCAACCCCTCCACTTT
TRBV29-1	NA	NA	TRBJ1-1	CSVALGGDEAFF	TGCAGCGTCGCGCTGGGAGGGGACGAAGCTTTCTTT
TRBV13	NA	TRBD2	TRBJ2-5	CASSAGTSGGVETQYF	TGTGCCAGCAGCGCCGGGACTAGCGGGGGGGTAGAGACCCAGTACTTC
TRBV7-9	NA	NA	TRBJ2-7	CASSQSPYEQYF	TGTGCCAGCAGCCAATCCCCGTACGAGCAGTACTTC
TRBV5-8	once	NA	TRBJ1-2	CATPWAGDGYTF	TGTGCCACCCCCTGGGCAGGGGATGGCTACACCTTC
TRBV7-3	NA	NA	TRBJ2-2	CASSSGVPGELFF	TGTGCCAGCAGCTCGGGGGTGCCCGGGGAGCTGTTTTTT
TRBV21-1	NA	NA	TRBJ2-5	CASSKPYPGGLIEETQYF	TGTGCCAGCAGCAAACCTTACCCAGGGGGCCTCATTGAAGAGACCCAGTACTTC
TRBV10-2	NA	NA	TRBJ2-7	CASMNPIRGSYEQYF	TGCGCCAGCATGAACCCCATTAGGGGCTCATACGAGCAGTACTTC
TRBV5-4	NA	NA	TRBJ1-2	CASSLWGAGGYTF	TGTGCCAGCAGCTTGTGGGGCGCAGGTGGCTACACCTTC
TRBV27	NA	NA	TRBJ1-1	CASSLYGNTEAFF	TGTGCCAGCAGTTTATATGGGAATACTGAAGCTTTCTTT
TRBV7-2	NA	TRBD1	TRBJ2-7	CASSFGQAREQYF	TGTGCCAGCAGCTTTGGACAGGCCCGGGAGCAGTACTTC
TRBV6-1	once	NA	TRBJ1-1	CASSEGGRINTEAFF	TGTGCCAGCAGTGAAGGCGGTCGGATCAACACTGAAGCTTTCTTT
TRBV28	NA	NA	TRBJ1-2	CASSFRGTNYGYTF	TGTGCCAGCAGTTTTCGAGGTACTAACTATGGCTACACCTTC
TRBV11-2	once	NA	TRBJ2-3	CASRIGVSTDTQYF	TGTGCTTCTCGTATAGGGGTGAGCACAGATACGCAGTATTTT
TRBV3-1/TRBV3-2	NA	TRBD1	TRBJ1-1	CASSQEPRGGTEAFF	TGTGCCAGCAGCCAAGAACCCAGGGGGGGCACTGAAGCTTTCTTT
TRBV6-6	NA	TRBD1	TRBJ1-2	CASSYSTDRVGYTF	TGTGCCAGCAGTTACTCGACGGACAGGGTTGGCTACACCTTC
TRBV6-5	NA	NA	TRBJ2-2	CASSSLSGAGELFF	TGTGCCAGCAGTTCCCTCTCGGGGGCCGGGGAGCTGTTTTTT
TRBV5-4	NA	TRBD1	TRBJ1-6	CASSSSRGQGLSPLHF	TGTGCCAGCAGCTCCTCCAGGGGACAGGGTCTTTCACCCCTCCACTTT
TRBV28	once	TRBD1	TRBJ1-4	CASRSPGQGRSEKLFF	TGTGCCAGCAGGTCTCCGGGACAGGGGCGTAGTGAAAAACTGTTTTTT
TRBV4-1	few	NA	TRBJ1-6	CASSQDWGQYNSPLHF	TGCGCCAGCAGCCAAGATTGGGGACAATATAATTCACCCCTCCACTTT
TRBV24-1	NA	NA	TRBJ2-3	CATSDLKGTSTDTQYF	TGTGCCACCAGTGATTTGAAGGGAACTAGCACAGATACGCAGTATTTT
TRBV30	NA	NA	TRBJ1-5	CAWSGVRGQPQHF	TGTGCCTGGAGTGGGGTGAGGGGGCAGCCCCAGCATTTT
TRBV21-1	NA	NA	TRBJ2-7	CASSLSRGLAGGREQYF	TGTGCCAGCAGCCTATCTCGGGGACTAGCGGGCGGCCGCGAGCAGTACTTC
TRBV9	NA	TRBD2	TRBJ2-7	CASSALAGGDYEQYF	TGTGCCAGCAGCGCCTTGGCGGGAGGGGACTACGAGCAGTACTTC
TRBV7-2	NA	TRBD2	TRBJ2-7	CASSHTSGRADYEQYF	TGTGCCAGCAGCCACACAAGCGGGAGGGCCGATTACGAGCAGTACTTC
TRBV5-4	NA	TRBD1	TRBJ1-6	CASSWPGQTNSPLHF	TGTGCCAGCAGCTGGCCGGGACAGACTAATTCACCCCTCCACTTT
TRBV5-5	NA	TRBD1	TRBJ1-4	CASSLETQGDEKLFF	TGTGCCAGCAGCCTAGAGACACAGGGGGATGAAAAACTGTTTTTT
TRBV19	NA	TRBD1	TRBJ1-5	CASRVVTGAGGGNQPQHF	TGTGCCAGTAGGGTCGTGACAGGGGCGGGAGGGGGCAATCAGCCCCAGCATTTT
TRBV7-3	NA	NA	TRBJ2-7	CASSLMPSYEQYF	TGTGCCAGCAGCTTAATGCCGTCCTACGAGCAGTACTTC
TRBV3-1/TRBV3-2	NA	NA	TRBJ2-7	CASRTGRGSSYEQYF	TGTGCCAGCAGGACAGGCCGGGGGTCCTCCTACGAGCAGTACTTC
TRBV7-9	NA	TRBD2	TRBJ2-2	CASSHRVREAGELFF	TGTGCCAGCAGCCACAGGGTGCGGGAGGCCGGGGAGCTGTTTTTT
TRBV7-9	NA	NA	TRBJ1-2	CAARGSDYGYTF	TGTGCCGCCAGGGGTTCGGACTATGGCTACACCTTC
TRBV27	NA	TRBD2	TRBJ2-1	CASSNIAGFHNEQFF	TGTGCCAGCAGCAATATAGCGGGCTTCCACAATGAGCAGTTCTTC
TRBV19	NA	TRBD1	TRBJ1-3	CASSDGTGASGNTIYF	TGTGCCAGTAGTGACGGGACAGGGGCATCTGGAAACACCATATATTTT
TRBV11-2	NA	NA	TRBJ2-4	CASSLTRGLAKNIQYF	TGTGCCAGCAGCTTAACGCGGGGGCTAGCCAAAAACATTCAGTACTTC
TRBV6-2/TRBV6-3	NA	NA	TRBJ1-5	CASSQMGGNYQPQHF	TGTGCCAGCAGCCAAATGGGGGGGAATTATCAGCCCCAGCATTTT
TRBV5-1	NA	TRBD1	TRBJ1-2	CASSLQGAEDGYTF	TGCGCCAGCAGCTTGCAGGGGGCAGAGGATGGCTACACCTTC
TRBV18	NA	NA	TRBJ1-2	CASSPTDAGQYGYTF	TGTGCCAGCTCACCGACGGACGCAGGGCAGTATGGCTACACCTTC
TRBV5-1	NA	TRBD2	TRBJ2-2	CASSSYSSGGRTGELFF	TGCGCCAGCAGCTCTTATTCTAGCGGGGGACGAACCGGGGAGCTGTTTTTT
TRBV15	NA	NA	TRBJ2-2	CATSERDTGELFF	TGTGCCACCAGCGAGCGGGACACCGGGGAGCTGTTTTTT
TRBV29-1	NA	NA	TRBJ2-7	CSFHTRMNF	TGCAGCTTCCACACGAGAATGAACTTC
TRBV9	NA	NA	TRBJ1-6	CASSGGVVGSPLHF	TGTGCCAGCAGCGGGGGTGTGGTCGGATCACCCCTCCACTTT
TRBV27	NA	NA	TRBJ1-1	CASSGTGRDTEAFF	TGTGCCAGCAGTGGAACAGGGAGGGACACTGAAGCTTTCTTT
TRBV7-6	NA	NA	TRBJ1-2	CASSPTAADYYGYTF	TGTGCCAGCAGCCCGACGGCGGCGGACTACTATGGCTACACCTTC
TRBV7-9	once	TRBD2	TRBJ2-3	CASSMGLAESTDTQYF	TGTGCCAGCAGCATGGGACTAGCGGAGAGCACAGATACGCAGTATTTT
TRBV3-1/TRBV3-2	NA	TRBD2	TRBJ2-7	CASSLGTSGSYEQYF	TGTGCCAGCAGCCTGGGGACTAGCGGCTCCTACGAGCAGTACTTC
TRBV28	NA	TRBD1	TRBJ1-2	CATLGQNYGYTF	TGTGCCACCTTGGGACAGAACTATGGCTACACCTTC
TRBV7-2	NA	TRBD2	TRBJ2-7	CASSSGLADEQYF	TGTGCCAGCAGCTCCGGACTAGCAGACGAGCAGTACTTC
TRBV7-8	NA	TRBD2	TRBJ2-2	CASSKQMAGVGTGELFF	TGTGCCAGCAGCAAACAAATGGCGGGAGTGGGCACCGGGGAGCTGTTTTTT
TRBV24-1	NA	NA	TRBJ2-2	CAASGRTVNTGELFF	TGTGCCGCCAGTGGCCGGACAGTCAACACCGGGGAGCTGTTTTTT
TRBV3-1/TRBV3-2	NA	TRBD1	TRBJ1-6	CASNLGGQGNSPLHF	TGTGCCAGCAACCTAGGGGGACAGGGGAATTCACCCCTCCACTTT